The TCR beta chain under discussion was sequenced for a study of PD-1 blockade in mismatch repair-deficient tumors (dated by TCRdb to 2016 to 2017). Broadly, across the study: Between late 2013 and September 2016, the trial enrolled 85 to 100 consecutive patients with approximately 13 mismatch repair-deficient cancer types, every one of whom had been previously treated and was progressing. Deep sequencing of TCR CDR3 regions was used to track tumor-associated T cell clones in peripheral blood of patients responding to PD-1 blockade.

What the authors observed across the whole study: After pembrolizumab, tumor-resident clones, which were often undetectable in blood before treatment, expanded rapidly and then contracted, generally ahead of radiologic responses.

For each enrolled patient, mismatch repair deficiency was established using either polymerase chain reaction or immunohistochemistry. A few patients who responded to pembrolizumab therapy underwent TCR sequencing. Pembrolizumab PD-1 blockade was prospectively tested in advanced mismatch repair-deficient cancers, regardless of tissue of origin, in the phase II trial. Peripheral blood T cell samples were collected serially, before PD-1 blockade began and at several time points afterward. Blood sampling times were reported as weeks after the first pembrolizumab dose. Library preparation employed the immunoSEQ multiplex PCR assay. TCRdb mirrors the immuneACCESS table, restricted to in-frame sequences. Some clones are absent from its copies; in checked studies, under half trace to an unresolved V gene, and the reason for the others is unknown. This sample lists about 79,000 clones; 80% to 90% were detected once. The ten largest clonotypes hold roughly 6% of the sample.

This clone was observed a single time. No antigen is known for it. No base quality information exists; no much larger clone differs at one position. The sample in question was peripheral blood, obtained 44 weeks after starting pembrolizumab. The sequence was obtained from an adult with mismatch repair-deficient cancer.

The DNA sequence is given as TGTGCCTGGAGTCAGGGGCATGGCAATCAGCCCCAGCATTTT. This sequence encodes CAWSQGHGNQPQHF. The rearrangement joined TRBV30 to TRBJ1-5; a tentative D match to TRBD1 spans 6 bases. The CDR3 sequence holds 14 residues, the cysteine and phenylalanine included. Here the CDR3 DNA is all that survives: 42 bases in frame from base 1. The germline V gene (reference sequence) yields GTSNPN for CDR1 and SVGIG for CDR2. V is cut by 2 bases and J by 2 bases, and the space between the germline ends is 10 bases.